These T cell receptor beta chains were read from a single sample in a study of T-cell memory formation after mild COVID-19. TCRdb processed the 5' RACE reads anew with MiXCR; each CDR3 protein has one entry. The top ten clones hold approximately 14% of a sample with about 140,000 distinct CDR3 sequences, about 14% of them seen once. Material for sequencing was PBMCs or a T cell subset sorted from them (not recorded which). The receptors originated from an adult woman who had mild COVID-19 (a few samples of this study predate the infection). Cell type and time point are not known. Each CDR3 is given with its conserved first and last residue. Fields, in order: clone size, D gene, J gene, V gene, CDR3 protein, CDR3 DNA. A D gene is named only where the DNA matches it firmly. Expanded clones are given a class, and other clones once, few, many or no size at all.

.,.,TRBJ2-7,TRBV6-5,CASSTPAGYEQYF,TGTGCCAGCAGTACACCGGCTGGCTACGAGCAGTACTTC
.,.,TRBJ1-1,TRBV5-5,CASSVGADRLVSEAFF,TGTGCCAGCAGTGTCGGGGCGGATAGGTTAGTGTCTGAAGCTTTCTTT
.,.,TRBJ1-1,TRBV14,CASSPHLKNTEAFF,TGTGCCAGCAGCCCCCATTTGAAAAACACTGAAGCTTTCTTT
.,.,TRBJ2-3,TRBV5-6,CASSLEGQRYTDTQYF,TGTGCCAGCAGCTTGGAAGGTCAGAGATACACAGATACGCAGTATTTT
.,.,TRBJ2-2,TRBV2,CASQPAPRELIF,TGTGCCAGCCAACCCGCACCCCGGGAGCTGATTTTT
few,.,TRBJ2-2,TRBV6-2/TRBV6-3,CASSYMTMHTAGELFF,TGTGCCAGCAGTTACATGACTATGCACACCGCCGGGGAGCTGTTTTTT
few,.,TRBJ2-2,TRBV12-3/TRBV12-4,CASSLFGWGPQELFF,TGTGCCAGCAGTTTGTTTGGGTGGGGTCCTCAGGAGCTGTTTTTT
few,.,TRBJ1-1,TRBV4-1,CASSQGGQRNTEAFF,TGCGCCAGCAGCCAAGGAGGGCAGCGGAACACTGAAGCTTTCTTT
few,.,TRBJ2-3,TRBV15,CATSVRRGQNTDTQYF,TGTGCCACCAGCGTACGCAGAGGGCAGAATACAGATACGCAGTATTTT
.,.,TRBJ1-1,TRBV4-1,CASSPQPGRSSISTEAFF,TGCGCCAGCAGCCCACAACCGGGACGATCATCGATAAGCACTGAAGCTTTCTTT
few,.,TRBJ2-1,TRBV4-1,CASSQVAAHNEQFF,TGCGCCAGCAGCCAAGTTGCAGCTCACAATGAGCAGTTCTTC
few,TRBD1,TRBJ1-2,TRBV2,CASSEMDREIYGYTF,TGTGCCAGCAGCGAAATGGACAGGGAGATATATGGCTACACCTTC
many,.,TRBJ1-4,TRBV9,CASSVGVQNEKLFF,TGTGCCAGCAGCGTCGGGGTCCAAAATGAAAAACTGTTTTTT